These 29 T cell receptor beta chains came from one sample sequenced in a study of T cell repertoires in cytomegalovirus infection. A single record per CDR3 protein comes from TCRdb applying MiXCR to the reads. The sample holds approximately 500,000 distinct CDR3 sequences, over 9% seen once. Sequenced input: PBMCs. These receptors all come from a human donor in good health (CMV status not recorded). Some clones in this sample may be carry-over from other donors' samples.

This clonotype appeared many times. This chain links TRBV20-1 with TRBJ1-1, with D possibly matching TRBD1 (6 bases). The length of the CDR3 is 15 residues. Looked up from germline, CDR1 is DFQATT and CDR2 is SNEGSKA (reference sequence). Trimming removed 0 bases from V and 3 bases from J, with 14 bases in between. As DNA, the CDR3 is TGCAGTGCTAGAGATGGGCAGGGGTGGGACACTGAAGCTTTCTTT. This codes for CSARDGQGWDTEAFF.

This clonotype was detected ten times or more. The chain joins TRBV19 to TRBJ1-2; possibly TRBD1 for D (5 bases). V shed 8 bases and J shed 4 bases, with 17 bases lying between them. In germline, CDR1 is LNHDA, CDR2 SQIVND (reference sequence). The CDR3 has 14 residues. As DNA, the CDR3 is TGTGCCAGTCACCCTACGGGGCCCACCTATGGCTACACCTTC. Its translation: CASHPTGPTYGYTF.

As DNA, the CDR3 is TGTGCCAGTAGTATCCAACCGGGAATGCAGACTGAAGCTTTCTTT. Translation gives CASSIQPGMQTEAFF. The V gene is TRBV19, the J gene TRBJ1-1, with D uncertain. V was clipped by 3 bases and J by 5 bases, with 16 bases between them. Germline V gene lookup returns CDR1 LNHDA and CDR2 SQIVND (reference sequence). The CDR3 extends over 15 amino acids.

This clonotype occurred many times. This sequence joins TRBV29-1 and TRBJ1-2; TRBD1 is a possible D gene (6 bases). CDR3 size: 12 residues. V lost 4 bases and J 4 bases, leaving 10 bases between the germline ends. Germline V gene lookup returns CDR1 SQVTM and CDR2 ANQGSEA. The CDR3 region is CSVAGTFYGYTF. The CDR3 DNA reads TGCAGCGTTGCCGGGACATTCTATGGCTACACCTTC.

The V and J genes are TRBV20-1 and TRBJ1-1; the D is unclear. V lost 7 bases, J lost 0 bases, and 12 bases lay in between. The germline V gene encodes CDR1 DFQATT and CDR2 SNEGSKA (reference sequence). The CDR3 loop spans 13 amino acids. CDR3 loop: CSGVAAMNTEAFF. The DNA of the CDR3 is TGCAGTGGGGTGGCGGCAATGAACACTGAAGCTTTCTTT.

This clonotype showed up many times. The chain combines TRBV2 with TRBJ2-1; possibly TRBD2 for D (6 bases). Deletions cut 4 bases from V and 5 bases from J, with 12 bases between. The CDR3 extends over 14 amino acids. Germline values: CDR1 SNHLY, CDR2 FYNNEI. The CDR3 DNA follows: TGTGCCAGCAGTGGCGGGACCGATGACAATGAGCAGTTCTTC. It specifies CASSGGTDDNEQFF.

This clonotype was found many times. V gene TRBV6-1 combines with J gene TRBJ1-1, with TRBD1 as a possible D gene (5 bases). Between the trimmed V and J ends, which lost 3 bases and 0 bases, there was a span of 8 bases. Germline CDR1 MNHNS, CDR2 SASEGT. There are 14 residues in the CDR3. CDR3 amino acids: CASSEPGMNTEAFF. CDR3 DNA: TGTGCCAGCAGTGAGCCAGGGATGAACACTGAAGCTTTCTTT.

The V call is TRBV29-1, the J call TRBJ1-4, with D possibly TRBD1 on 5 matching bases. The CDR3 is made up of 12 amino acids. From germline, CDR1 is SQVTM and CDR2 ANQGSEA. Trimming took 6 bases from V and 8 from J, leaving 13 bases between them. The CDR3 loop is CSVGDHGEKLFF. CDR3 DNA: TGCAGCGTCGGGGACCATGGCGAAAAACTGTTTTTT. Full variable domain (outside the CDR3, taken from reference TRBV29-1 and TRBJ1-4): SAVISQKPSRDICQRGTSLTIQCQVDSQVTMMFWYRQQPGQSLTLIATANQGSEATYESGFVIDKFPISRPNLTFSTLTVSNMSPEDSSIYLCSVGDHGEKLFFGSGTQLSVL.

This clonotype was seen many times. The chain is built from TRBV7-9 and TRBJ2-3; 9 bases fit TRBD2. This CDR3 contains 16 residues. V trimming: 6 bases; J trimming: 0 bases; junction bases outside the gene matches: 7. Germline V lookup: CDR1 SEHNR, CDR2 FQNEAQ (reference sequence). The CDR3 region is CASSSTLAGSTDTQYF. The CDR3 coding sequence is TGTGCCAGCAGTTCGACCCTAGCGGGGAGCACAGATACGCAGTATTTT.

This clonotype showed up many times. V usage is TRBV4-2 and J usage is TRBJ1-3; TRBD1 aligns across 7 bases. The CDR3 runs 19 residues. Trimming cost V 5 bases and J 4 bases; bases outside gene matches: 20. Germline values: CDR1 LGHNA, CDR2 YNFKEQ. This CDR3 is CASSYSHLTGRQAGNTIYF. Here the CDR3 DNA reads TGTGCCAGCAGCTACAGTCATTTGACAGGGCGCCAGGCAGGAAACACCATATATTTT.

The rearrangement uses TRBV19 and TRBJ1-6; a possible D gene is TRBD1 (5 bases). Trimming removed 2 bases at V and 7 bases at J, with 15 bases between. This CDR3 has 16 residues. Germline CDR1 and CDR2: LNHDA and SQIVND (reference sequence). The CDR3 DNA is TGTGCCAGTAGTATATACGGGGGAAGGGGAAATTCACCCCTCCACTTT. It yields the protein CASSIYGGRGNSPLHF. Full variable domain (rest looked up from reference TRBV19 and TRBJ1-6): DGGITQSPKYLFRKEGQNVTLSCEQNLNHDAMYWYRQDPGQGLRLIYYSQIVNDFQKGDIAEGYSVSREKKESFPLTVTSAQKNPTAFYLCASSIYGGRGNSPLHFGNGTRLTVT.

There are many counts of this clonotype. This chain links TRBV7-9 with TRBJ2-3; 11 bases align to TRBD2. Trimming took 5 bases from V and 0 from J; bases not matched to a gene: 4. Germline assignment: CDR1 SEHNR and CDR2 FQNEAQ (reference sequence). This CDR3 has 16 residues. The DNA of the CDR3 is TGTGCCAGCAGCCTGGGACTAGCGGACAGCACAGATACGCAGTATTTT. Amino acid sequence: CASSLGLADSTDTQYF.

The chain couples TRBV20-1 to TRBJ1-3; D is unresolved. Germline V gives CDR1 DFQATT, CDR2 SNEGSKA (reference sequence). Trimming stripped 1 base from V and 3 bases from J, with 4 bases between. The CDR3 runs to 12 residues. The CDR3 is CSARAHGNTIYF. DNA of the CDR3: TGCAGTGCTAGAGCTCATGGAAACACCATATATTTT.

This clonotype was observed a single time. A read error may explain this, as a much larger clone is one base away. V usage is TRBV5-6 and J usage is TRBJ1-5; D unclear. The CDR3 contains 12 residues. V lost 1 base and J 5 bases, leaving 4 bases between the germline ends. Germline CDR1 is SGHDT and CDR2 is YYEEEE. CDR3 protein: CASSLTDQPQHF. Written as DNA, the CDR3 is TGTGCCAGCAGCTTGACGGATCAGCCCCAGCATTTT.

Ten or more counts support this clonotype. This chain joins TRBV30 and TRBJ2-3; D is unclear. The germline V gene has CDR1 GTSNPN and CDR2 SVGIG (reference sequence). Trimming cost V 6 bases and J 4 bases, with 11 bases left between them. CDR3 length: 12 residues. In DNA, the CDR3 is TGTGCCTGTTCGGAACGCGCAGATACGCAGTATTTT. Protein sequence: CACSERADTQYF.

This clonotype occurred many times. The chain joins TRBV6-5 to TRBJ1-1, with D uncertain. CDR1 is MNHEY, CDR2 SVGAGI, per germline. This CDR3 has 14 amino acids. V lost 5 bases to trimming and J lost 0 bases, with 10 bases between them. CDR3 amino acids: CASSQPPMNTEAFF. The DNA for the CDR3 is TGTGCCAGCAGTCAACCACCTATGAACACTGAAGCTTTCTTT.

This clonotype came up many times. The chain couples TRBV7-8 to TRBJ1-3; D is undetermined. The CDR3 is 15 amino acids. The ends were cut back, 1 base at V and 0 bases at J, with 7 bases in the middle. CDR1 and CDR2 from the germline V gene are SGHVS and FQNEAQ. CDR3: CASSLGLSSGNTIYF. CDR3 DNA: TGTGCCAGCAGCTTAGGGCTTAGCTCTGGAAACACCATATATTTT. Combining the CDR3 with reference TRBV7-8 and TRBJ1-3 gives the whole variable domain GAGVSQSPRYKVAKRGQDVALRCDPISGHVSLFWYQQALGQGPEFLTYFQNEAQLDKSGLPSDRFFAERPEGSVSTLKIQRTQQEDSAVYLCASSLGLSSGNTIYFGEGSWLTVV.

This clonotype was seen ten or more times. This chain connects TRBV7-9 to TRBJ2-7; maybe TRBD2 (6 bases). V shed 5 bases and J shed 0 bases, with 17 bases lying between them. This CDR3 spans 16 amino acids. The germline gives CDR1 SEHNR, CDR2 FQNEAQ (reference sequence). CDR3 loop: CASSGKPGLNSYEQYF. The CDR3 DNA sequence: TGTGCCAGCAGCGGCAAGCCGGGACTGAACTCCTACGAGCAGTACTTC.

This clonotype was picked up many times. The chain is built from TRBV19 and TRBJ2-1; D may be TRBD1 (6 bases). The CDR3 spans 15 residues. From germline, CDR1 is LNHDA and CDR2 SQIVND (reference sequence). V gave up 4 bases and J gave up 5 bases, with 15 bases separating them. The DNA for the CDR3 is TGTGCCAGTAGTAACGGACAGCCGGGGCACAATGAGCAGTTCTTC. Translating gives CASSNGQPGHNEQFF.

This clonotype was observed a handful of times. CDR3 protein: CASSIGWAGAYEQYF. For the CDR3, the DNA is TGTGCCAGTAGTATAGGGTGGGCAGGGGCCTACGAGCAGTACTTC. The V call is TRBV19, the J call TRBJ2-7, with D maybe TRBD1 (6 bases). The V end was cut by 1 base, the J end by 2 bases, with 12 bases between. The CDR3 contains 15 residues. In germline, CDR1 is LNHDA, CDR2 SQIVND (reference sequence). Filled out from reference TRBV19 and TRBJ2-7, the complete variable domain reads DGGITQSPKYLFRKEGQNVTLSCEQNLNHDAMYWYRQDPGQGLRLIYYSQIVNDFQKGDIAEGYSVSREKKESFPLTVTSAQKNPTAFYLCASSIGWAGAYEQYFGPGTRLTVT.

Note on this clonotype: This may stem from a read error, because a much larger clone lies one nucleotide away. J is TRBJ1-1 and V is TRBV24-1, with TRBD1 matching 7 bases. Germline-derived CDR1 and CDR2 are KGHDR and SFDVKD. The CDR3 sequence is 13 residues long. CDR3: CTTSDAGTEEAFF. For the CDR3, the DNA is TGTACCACCAGTGATGCTGGGACAGAGGAAGCTTTCTTT.

The count of this clonotype is one. One base away lies a much larger clone, so this may be a sequencing read error. The chain has TRBV2 and TRBJ1-1; the D is unclear. CDR1 is SNHLY and CDR2 is FYNNEI in the germline V gene. This CDR3 contains 11 residues. CDR3 in amino acids: CAGRLFTEAFF. Here the CDR3 DNA reads TGTGCCGGCAGACTCTTCACTGAAGCTTTCTTT.

A word on this clonotype: A clone one base away is much larger, so this may be a read error. V gene TRBV11-3 combines with J gene TRBJ2-1, with 7 bases identical to TRBD2. The CDR3 totals 13 residues. Germline CDR1 is SGHNT and CDR2 is YENEEA. The CDR3 is CATSSLAEHEQFF. In DNA form, the CDR3 reads TGTGCCACCAGCTCCCTAGCGGAGCACGAGCAGTTCTTC.

There are a few counts of this clonotype. J is TRBJ1-2 and V is TRBV10-3; TRBD1 aligns across 7 bases. The length of the CDR3 is 15 residues. The J segment lost 2 bases and the V segment lost 6 bases, leaving 9 bases of the junction unmatched. Germline V lookup: CDR1 ENHRY, CDR2 SYGVKD. CDR3 sequence (DNA): TGTGCCATCAGGATAGGGGGCAATTCGAACTATGGCTACACCTTC. Translated: CAIRIGGNSNYGYTF.

The chain carries TRBV20-1 and TRBJ2-3; 7 bases are a match to TRBD2. Germline trimming cut 0 bases from V and 4 bases from J; bases unmatched to any gene: 16. Germline-derived CDR1 and CDR2 are DFQATT and SNEGSKA (reference sequence). This CDR3 has 18 residues. The CDR3 here is CSARDLNGRTAVSDTQYF. The DNA of the CDR3 is TGCAGTGCTAGAGATCTCAACGGGAGGACCGCAGTTTCAGATACGCAGTATTTT.

This clonotype was found many times. The V call is TRBV11-2, the J call TRBJ1-2; TRBD1 aligns across 7 bases. Germline CDR1 and CDR2: SGHAT and FQNNGV. This CDR3 is 17 amino acids long. With V trimmed by 0 bases and J by 5 bases, 12 bases remained unmatched. The CDR3 region is CASSLDIGAGQTYGYTF. Here the CDR3 DNA reads TGTGCCAGCAGCTTAGATATTGGAGCGGGACAGACATATGGCTACACCTTC.

This clonotype was observed many times. The chain is built from TRBV12-3 or TRBV12-4 and TRBJ1-1; tentative D call: TRBD1 (5 bases). V dropped 4 bases and J dropped 1 base, with 13 bases sitting between them. CDR3 length: 15 amino acids. The CDR3: CASSSSGTANTEAFF. Written as DNA, the CDR3 is TGTGCCAGCAGTTCATCAGGGACGGCGAACACTGAAGCTTTCTTT.

There are many counts of this clonotype. The J gene is TRBJ1-1, the V gene TRBV3-1, with D unresolved. V was cut by 4 bases and J by 0 bases, with 12 bases left in between. The CDR3 extends over 15 amino acids. Germline V lookup: CDR1 LGHDT, CDR2 YNNKEL (reference sequence). The CDR3 loop is CASSPCDTMNTEAFF. CDR3 nucleotide sequence: TGTGCCAGCAGCCCGTGCGACACCATGAACACTGAAGCTTTCTTT.

This clonotype was seen repeatedly, ten times or more. The J gene is TRBJ2-7, the V gene TRBV7-6, with 9 bases matching TRBD1. Trimming took 0 bases from V and 5 from J; bases not matched to a gene: 8. The CDR3 contains 16 residues. Germline CDR1 and CDR2: SGHVS and FNYEAQ. The CDR3: CASSLAYPGTGNEQYF. CDR3 nucleotides: TGTGCCAGCAGCTTAGCGTACCCCGGGACAGGGAACGAGCAGTACTTC.